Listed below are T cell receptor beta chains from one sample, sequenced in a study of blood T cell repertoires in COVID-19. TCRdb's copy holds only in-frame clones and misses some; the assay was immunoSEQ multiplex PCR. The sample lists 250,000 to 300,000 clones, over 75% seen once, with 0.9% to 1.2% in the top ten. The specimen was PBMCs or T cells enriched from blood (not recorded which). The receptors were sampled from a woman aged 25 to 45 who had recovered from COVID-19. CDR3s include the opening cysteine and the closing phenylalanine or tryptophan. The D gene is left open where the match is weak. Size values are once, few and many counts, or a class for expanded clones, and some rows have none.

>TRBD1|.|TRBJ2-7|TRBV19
CASSLGTGEQYF
TGTGCCAGTAGTCTAGGGACAGGCGAGCAGTACTTC
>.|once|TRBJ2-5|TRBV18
CASSPPLFGGAWDQETQYF
TGTGCCAGCTCACCACCTTTGTTCGGTGGGGCCTGGGACCAAGAGACCCAGTACTTC
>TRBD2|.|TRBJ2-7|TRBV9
CASSVGGRSYEQYF
TGTGCCAGCAGCGTCGGGGGGAGATCCTACGAGCAGTACTTC
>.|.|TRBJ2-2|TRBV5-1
CASSLSTRPGELFF
TGCGCCAGCAGCTTGTCCACGCGGCCCGGGGAGCTGTTTTTT
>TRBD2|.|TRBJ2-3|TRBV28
CASSQASGSTDTQYF
TGTGCCAGCAGTCAAGCTAGCGGGAGCACAGATACGCAGTATTTT
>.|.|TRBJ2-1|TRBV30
CAWSVAGQSYNEQFF
TGTGCCTGGAGTGTAGCCGGACAGTCCTACAATGAGCAGTTCTTC
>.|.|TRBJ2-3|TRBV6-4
CASSDRPGDTQYF
TGTGCCAGCAGTGACCGCCCGGGAGATACGCAGTATTTT
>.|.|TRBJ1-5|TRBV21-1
CASPPIGDQPQHF
TGTGCCAGCCCCCCAATCGGGGATCAGCCCCAGCATTTT
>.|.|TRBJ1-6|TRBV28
CASSLFGRGAYNSPLHF
TGTGCCAGCAGTTTATTCGGCCGGGGGGCCTATAATTCACCCCTCCACTTT
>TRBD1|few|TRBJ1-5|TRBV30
CAWSSDRTGGSNQPQHF
TGTGCCTGGAGTTCGGATAGGACAGGGGGTTCCAATCAGCCCCAGCATTTT
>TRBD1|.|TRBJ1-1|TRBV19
CASRRAGGTEAFF
TGTGCCTCCCGGCGGGCAGGGGGAACTGAAGCTTTCTTT
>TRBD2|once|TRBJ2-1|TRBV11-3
CASSARGLAIDEQFF
TGTGCCAGCAGCGCCCGGGGACTAGCAATCGATGAGCAGTTCTTC
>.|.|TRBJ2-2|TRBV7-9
CASSIYLAGELFF
TGTGCCAGCAGCATCTATCTAGCCGGGGAGCTGTTTTTT
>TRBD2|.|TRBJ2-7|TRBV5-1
CASSLGQPGLAGFEQYF
TGCGCCAGCAGCTTGGGACAGCCGGGACTAGCGGGATTTGAGCAGTACTTC
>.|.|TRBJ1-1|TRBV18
CASSLGGLRNTEAFF
TGTGCCAGCTCATTAGGAGGGCTGAGAAACACTGAAGCTTTCTTT
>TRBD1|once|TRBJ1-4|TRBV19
CASSIGGQGRYEKLFF
TGTGCCAGTAGTATAGGGGGACAGGGTAGGTATGAAAAACTGTTTTTT
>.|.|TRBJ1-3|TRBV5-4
CASSQTGGNTIYF
TGTGCCAGCAGCCAGACAGGTGGAAACACCATATATTTT
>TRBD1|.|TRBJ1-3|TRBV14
CASSPTGSGNTIYF
TGTGCCAGCAGCCCGACAGGGAGTGGAAACACCATATATTTT
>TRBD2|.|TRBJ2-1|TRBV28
CASSGRLAGNYNEQFF
TGTGCCAGCAGTGGACGACTAGCGGGTAACTACAATGAGCAGTTCTTC
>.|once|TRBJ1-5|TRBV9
CASSVGGGGNQPQHF
TGTGCCAGCAGCGTCGGAGGAGGGGGCAATCAGCCCCAGCATTTT
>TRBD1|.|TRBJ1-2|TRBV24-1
CATSDWDRGHGYTF
TGTGCCACCAGTGACTGGGACAGGGGACATGGCTACACCTTC